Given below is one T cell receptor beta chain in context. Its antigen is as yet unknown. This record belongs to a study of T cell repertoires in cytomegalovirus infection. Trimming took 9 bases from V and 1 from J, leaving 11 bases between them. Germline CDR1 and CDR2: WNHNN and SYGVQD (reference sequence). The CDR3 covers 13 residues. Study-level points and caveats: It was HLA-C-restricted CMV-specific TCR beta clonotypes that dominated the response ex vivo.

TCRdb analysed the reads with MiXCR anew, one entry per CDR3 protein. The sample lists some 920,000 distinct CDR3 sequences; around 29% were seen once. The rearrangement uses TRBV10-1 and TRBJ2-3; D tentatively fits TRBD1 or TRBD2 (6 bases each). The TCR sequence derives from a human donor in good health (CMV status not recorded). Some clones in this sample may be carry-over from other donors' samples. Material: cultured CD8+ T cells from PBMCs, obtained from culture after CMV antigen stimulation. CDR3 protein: CASLGGRTDTQYF. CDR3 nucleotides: TGCGCCAGTCTGGGGGGCCGCACAGATACGCAGTATTTT.